The 2 T cell receptor beta chains presented below share a single source sample, sequenced in a study of cytomegalovirus exposure and HLA in healthy donors. With 60 Vbeta and 13 Jbeta primers, the PCR was carried out. Clones were read by immunoSEQ multiplex PCR, and TCRdb kept only the in-frame ones, dropping some. The sample includes fewer than 85,000 clones. The sequencing input was PBMCs. The receptor set was obtained from a middle-aged woman in good health and CMV-seropositive.

V usage is TRBV19 and J usage is TRBJ2-7; 10 bases are a match to TRBD1. Germline CDR1 reads LNHDA; CDR2 reads SQIVND (reference sequence). The CDR3 has 13 residues. Trimming removed 4 bases from V and 3 bases from J; junction bases left unmatched: 0. The CDR3 DNA is TGTGCCAGTAGTAGGGACAGGGGCTACGAGCAGTACTTC. Its protein product is CASSRDRGYEQYF. The full variable domain, its missing parts supplied by reference TRBV19 and TRBJ2-7, is DGGITQSPKYLFRKEGQNVTLSCEQNLNHDAMYWYRQDPGQGLRLIYYSQIVNDFQKGDIAEGYSVSREKKESFPLTVTSAQKNPTAFYLCASSRDRGYEQYFGPGTRLTVT.

This chain links TRBV2 with TRBJ2-1, with 16 bases identical to TRBD2. V was pared by 5 bases and J by 7 bases, with 8 bases of the junction left unmatched. In germline, CDR1 is SNHLY, CDR2 FYNNEI. There are 17 residues in the CDR3. The CDR3 bases are TGTGCCAGCAGTCTGGGACTAGCGGGAGGGCCCTGGAATGAGCAGTTCTTC. Protein: CASSLGLAGGPWNEQFF.